This passage covers 28 T cell receptor beta chains from one sample sequenced in a study of Ad26.COV2.S vaccination and SARS-CoV-2 variants. Specified treatment: approximately 18 received Ad26.COV2.S at low or high dose, single or two shots; 5 received placebo; per-sample allocation not given. Samples analyzed were those drawn on day 63 after the first vaccine or placebo injection. Here immunoSEQ multiplex PCR was the method, and the copy in TCRdb shows in-frame clones only, minus some. The profile covers a few hundred thousand clones, with more than 75% appearing a single time and roughly 3.2% taken by the ten largest. The source material was peripheral blood, sampled in a trial of Ad26.COV2.S vaccine versus placebo. These receptors were taken from a person between 18 and 59 years old who received the Ad26.COV2.S COVID-19 vaccine or a placebo.

The chain recombines TRBV30 with TRBJ1-5, with 8 bases matching TRBD1. The CDR3 loop spans 13 amino acids. Germline lookup yields CDR1 GTSNPN and CDR2 SVGIG (reference sequence). Trimming cost V 5 bases and J 7 bases; bases outside gene matches: 7. CDR3 residues: CAWADREDQPQHF. DNA of the CDR3: TGTGCCTGGGCGGACAGGGAGGACCAGCCCCAGCATTTT.

This sequence joins TRBV6-5 and TRBJ1-2; no firm D call. V lost 0 bases, J lost 7 bases, and 9 bases lay in between. The CDR3 contains 13 residues. Germline values: CDR1 MNHEY, CDR2 SVGAGI. The CDR3 loop is CASSYSTGSGYTF. The CDR3 region has the DNA TGTGCCAGCAGTTACTCGACCGGTTCTGGCTACACCTTC.

The chain has TRBV10-2 and TRBJ2-2; either TRBD1 or TRBD2 may supply D (6 bases each). Trimming pared 7 bases from V and 6 bases from J, leaving 9 bases between. Germline CDR1 WSHSY, CDR2 SAAADI. CDR3 length equals 12 residues. In nucleotides, the CDR3 is TGCGCCAGCAAGGGGGAGGCCGGGGAGCTGTTTTTT. It encodes CASKGEAGELFF.

The rearrangement links TRBV2 to TRBJ1-1; no definite D call. V was shortened by 5 bases and J by 0 bases, with 10 bases between the two germline ends. Germline V gives CDR1 SNHLY, CDR2 FYNNEI. CDR3 length: 14 amino acids. The CDR3 region has the DNA TGTGCCAGCAGTAACAACATACTGAACACTGAAGCTTTCTTT. Translating gives CASSNNILNTEAFF. The whole variable domain, remainder taken from reference TRBV2 and TRBJ1-1, is EPEVTQTPSHQVTQMGQEVILRCVPISNHLYFYWYRQILGQKVEFLVSFYNNEISEKSEIFDDQFSVERPDGSNFTLKIRSTKLEDSAMYFCASSNNILNTEAFFGQGTRLTVV.

The rearrangement uses TRBV6-4 and TRBJ2-1; D is perhaps TRBD2 (5 bases). Germline V lookup: CDR1 MRHNA, CDR2 SNTAGT. Trimming left V 2 bases short and J 0 bases short, with 8 bases between. The CDR3 is made up of 15 amino acids. Written as DNA, the CDR3 is TGTGCCAGCAGTGACAACGGGGACTCCTACAATGAGCAGTTCTTC. Translation: CASSDNGDSYNEQFF.

V and J are TRBV9 and TRBJ1-1; D is perhaps TRBD1 (6 bases). V lost 3 bases and J lost 5, with 11 bases in between. Germline CDR1 and CDR2: SGDLS and YYNGEE. The CDR3 is made up of 13 amino acids. The CDR3 nucleotides are TGTGCCAGCAGCGCTACAGGGAAGACTGAAGCTTTCTTT. Translation gives CASSATGKTEAFF.

The V gene is TRBV4-1, the J gene TRBJ2-5; 13 bases are a match to TRBD2. This CDR3 region has 17 residues. After removal of 2 bases from V and 8 bases from J, the junction contained 11 bases not matched to a gene. In germline, CDR1 is MGHRA, CDR2 YSYEKL. In DNA, the CDR3 is TGCGCCAGCAGCCAACAAGCCCTCGGACTAGCGGGGGAAACCCAGTACTTC. Protein sequence: CASSQQALGLAGETQYF.

The chain has TRBV29-1 and TRBJ2-7, with 10 bases fitting TRBD1. In germline, CDR1 is SQVTM, CDR2 ANQGSEA. Trimming removed 1 base from V and 3 bases from J; junction bases left unmatched: 6. This CDR3 has 15 residues. This CDR3 is CSVEVGWDRGYEQYF. DNA of the CDR3: TGCAGCGTTGAAGTAGGCTGGGACAGGGGCTACGAGCAGTACTTC.

This clone was counted at least ten times. The chain joins TRBV27 to TRBJ1-5, with TRBD1 matching 7 bases. The CDR3 is 16 residues long. With V trimmed by 4 bases and J by 0 bases, 6 bases remained unmatched. Germline assignment: CDR1 MNHEY and CDR2 SMNVEV (reference sequence). The CDR3 loop is CASSSRGQYSNQPQHF. DNA for the CDR3: TGTGCCAGCAGTTCAAGGGGGCAGTATAGCAATCAGCCCCAGCATTTT.

The V gene is TRBV5-1, the J gene TRBJ1-2, with TRBD1 matching over 8 bases. Germline values: CDR1 SGHRS, CDR2 YFSETQ. After removal of 4 bases from V and 7 bases from J, the junction contained 6 bases not matched to a gene. The CDR3 totals 13 residues. This chain's CDR3 is CASSIQTGVGYTF. The CDR3 DNA sequence: TGCGCCAGCAGCATACAGACAGGGGTTGGCTACACCTTC. The full variable domain, in which reference TRBV5-1 and TRBJ1-2 provide the parts outside the CDR3, is KAGVTQTPRYLIKTRGQQVTLSCSPISGHRSVSWYQQTPGQGLQFLFEYFSETQRNKGNFPGRFSGRQFSNSRSEMNVSTLELGDSALYLCASSIQTGVGYTFGSGTRLTVV.

The chain combines TRBV11-2 with TRBJ2-7; 8 bases fit TRBD2. Per germline, CDR1 SGHAT and CDR2 FQNNGV. The V segment lost 1 base and the J segment 2 bases; nucleotides outside the gene matches: 10. There are 17 residues in the CDR3. CDR3 region: CASSLAGGRQTTYEQYF. The CDR3 coding sequence is TGTGCCAGCAGCTTAGCGGGGGGGCGACAAACTACCTACGAGCAGTACTTC.

The chain couples TRBV6-1 to TRBJ1-5; D is uncertain. The CDR3 is 15 amino acids. The V end was cut by 3 bases, the J end by 0 bases, with 9 bases between. Looked up from germline, CDR1 is MNHNS and CDR2 is SASEGT. The CDR3 region has the DNA TGTGCCAGCAGTGAGGAGACACCTAGCAATCAGCCCCAGCATTTT. Protein sequence: CASSEETPSNQPQHF.

The V call is TRBV7-6, the J call TRBJ1-2; D is uncertain. The CDR3 runs to 14 residues. The germline V gene encodes CDR1 SGHVS and CDR2 FNYEAQ. The ends were cut back, 1 base at V and 5 bases at J, with 11 bases in the middle. The DNA for the CDR3 is TGTGCCAGCAGCTTAGGGGGTCAAAAATATGGCTACACCTTC. Its translation: CASSLGGQKYGYTF.

J is TRBJ1-1 and V is TRBV6-5; a possible D gene is TRBD1 (5 bases). The CDR3 has 14 residues. Germline assignment: CDR1 MNHEY and CDR2 SVGAGI. Trimming removed 5 bases at V and 5 bases at J, with 15 bases between. CDR3 nucleotides: TGTGCCAGCAGTCCCGGGGGGGTCGGAACTGAAGCTTTCTTT. Its protein is CASSPGGVGTEAFF.

The V gene is TRBV12-5, the J gene TRBJ2-2, with D possibly matching TRBD2 (5 bases). The V and J ends lost 3 bases and 4 bases respectively, with 18 bases between them. Germline values: CDR1 LGHNT, CDR2 FRNRAP. The CDR3 runs 17 residues. The CDR3 DNA is TGTGCTAGTGGTTTTCAGGCCCGGGAATGGGTCACCGGGGAGCTGTTTTTT. Amino acids: CASGFQAREWVTGELFF.

This chain joins TRBV30 and TRBJ1-1; D gene ambiguous. The CDR3 runs 12 residues. Germline V CDR1 and CDR2: GTSNPN, SVGIG (reference sequence). V lost 0 bases and J 7 bases, leaving 9 bases between the germline ends. The DNA for the CDR3 is TGTGCCTGGAGTGTGTACAACGGTGAAGCTTTCTTT. This codes for CAWSVYNGEAFF.

This chain links TRBV19 with TRBJ2-2, with D unresolved. Germline V CDR1 and CDR2: LNHDA, SQIVND (reference sequence). Trimming pared 2 bases from V and 5 bases from J, leaving 9 bases between. The CDR3 length is 14 residues. The DNA of the CDR3 is TGTGCCAGTAGTATAATTGTGGGGACCGGGGAGCTGTTTTTT. Amino acid sequence: CASSIIVGTGELFF.

This clone turned up a few times. The genes are TRBV5-4 and TRBJ1-5; D is undetermined. The ends were cut back, 2 bases at V and 7 bases at J, with 16 bases in the middle. The CDR3 loop spans 15 amino acids. From germline, CDR1 is SGHNT and CDR2 YYREEE (reference sequence). The CDR3 DNA follows: TGTGCCAGCAGCTTAGGTGTAGGGCGGGAACAGCCCCAGCATTTT. Its protein product is CASSLGVGREQPQHF.

This chain connects TRBV19 to TRBJ1-2, with 7 bases that match TRBD1. Germline V gene lookup returns CDR1 LNHDA and CDR2 SQIVND (reference sequence). The CDR3 has 15 residues. V was pared by 3 bases and J by 1 base, with 5 bases of the junction left unmatched. CDR3: CASSIGQAINYGYTF. CDR3 coding DNA: TGTGCCAGTAGTATCGGACAGGCAATTAACTATGGCTACACCTTC.

The chain employs TRBV3-1 (or the pseudogene TRBV3-2) and TRBJ2-7, with TRBD1 matching 7 bases. Germline values: CDR1 LGHDT, CDR2 YNNKEL (reference sequence). The V gene end was trimmed by 1 base and the J gene end by 2 bases; junction bases not matched to a gene: 5. The CDR3 extends over 15 amino acids. This chain's CDR3 is CASSQVHRGTYEQYF. The DNA of the CDR3 is TGTGCCAGCAGCCAAGTCCACAGGGGTACCTACGAGCAGTACTTC.

As DNA, the CDR3 is TGCGCCAGCAGCTTTCTGACTGTTCCCAGCTCTGGAAACACCATATATTTT. The encoded protein is CASSFLTVPSSGNTIYF. The chain links TRBV4-1 to TRBJ1-3, with D unclear. This CDR3 spans 17 amino acids. Trimming removed 5 bases at V and 0 bases at J, with 17 bases between. Germline V gives CDR1 MGHRA, CDR2 YSYEKL.

This chain connects TRBV6-6 to TRBJ1-3, with D tentatively TRBD1 (5 bases). Germline lookup yields CDR1 MNHNY and CDR2 SVGAGI (reference sequence). The CDR3 is 16 residues long. V lost 0 bases to trimming and J lost 1 base, with 10 bases between them. In DNA, the CDR3 is TGTGCCAGCAGTTACTCTGGGAGGGGTTCTGGAAACACCATATATTTT. Protein sequence: CASSYSGRGSGNTIYF.

J is TRBJ1-1 and V is TRBV6-6, with D unresolved. This CDR3 contains 13 residues. V was shortened by 0 bases and J by 7 bases, with 9 bases between the two germline ends. Per germline, CDR1 MNHNY and CDR2 SVGAGI (reference sequence). This chain's CDR3 is CASSYSRLVEAFF. The CDR3 DNA reads as TGTGCCAGCAGTTACTCGAGGCTGGTTGAAGCTTTCTTT.

This clone was seen once. The chain joins TRBV19 to TRBJ1-4; D gene unclear. Per germline, CDR1 LNHDA and CDR2 SQIVND (reference sequence). The CDR3 totals 13 residues. Trimming removed 7 bases at V and 8 bases at J, with 14 bases between. CDR3 nucleotide sequence: TGTGCCAGTACTCCCGGGTTTCGAGAAAAACTGTTTTTT. This translates into CASTPGFREKLFF.

The rearrangement uses TRBV9 and TRBJ1-4; D remains unclear. Trimming left V 0 bases short and J 7 bases short, with 10 bases between. This CDR3 has 14 residues. CDR1 and CDR2 from the germline V gene are SGDLS and YYNGEE. DNA for the CDR3: TGTGCCAGCAGCGTAGGAGGTAGGACTGAAAAACTGTTTTTT. Amino acids: CASSVGGRTEKLFF.

There are a few counts of this clone. The gene calls are TRBV21-1 and TRBJ2-7; TRBD1, as called in the table, went unchecked against the DNA. TRBV21-1 is annotated as a pseudogene. This CDR3 has 18 residues. The CDR3 DNA is TGTGCCAGCAGCAAAATCCAGGACAGGGAGTTTAGTTCCTACGAGCAGTACTTC. It encodes CASSKIQDREFSSYEQYF.

CDR3 nucleotide sequence: TGTGCCAGTAGTATCGCCTGGGACAGGTCCTTAGGTTCCCTCCACTTT. Translating gives CASSIAWDRSLGSLHF. V is TRBV19 and J is TRBJ1-6, with 8 nucleotides matching TRBD1. The germline V gene has CDR1 LNHDA and CDR2 SQIVND (reference sequence). The CDR3 is 16 amino acids. The V segment lost 3 bases and the J segment 14 bases; nucleotides outside the gene matches: 15.

J is TRBJ2-5 and V is TRBV4-1; the D call may be TRBD1 or TRBD2 (5 bases each). The CDR3 runs 14 residues. Germline V gene data show CDR1 as MGHRA and CDR2 as YSYEKL. V gave up 1 base and J gave up 4 bases, with 10 bases separating them. CDR3 bases: TGCGCCAGCAGCCAAGGGACGGGACGAGAGACCCAGTACTTC. Translating gives CASSQGTGRETQYF.